This T cell receptor beta chain derives from a study of blood T cell repertoires in COVID-19. Across the whole study: Collection of acute and convalescent COVID-19 samples took place in the United States, Italy and Spain. T cells, B-cell-depleted T cells, or PBMCs provided the cDNA or gDNA that served as material.

The length of the CDR3 is 14 residues. Trimming took 6 bases from V and 5 from J; bases not matched to a gene: 9. Germline CDR1 is MNHEY and CDR2 is SMNVEV (reference sequence). This table comes from immunoSEQ multiplex PCR, and its TCRdb copy is limited to in-frame clones, with some not included. The repertoire includes tens of thousands of clones, about 86% of them detected once, and 4.1% sits in the top ten. This TCR was sampled from a man aged 45-65 years with acute or convalescent COVID-19. Input material: peripheral blood. V usage is TRBV27 and J usage is TRBJ1-2; 7 bases fit TRBD1. CDR3 region: CASSPGQRIYGYTF. The CDR3 DNA follows: TGTGCCAGCAGCCCGGGACAGAGAATTTATGGCTACACCTTC.